The source of this TCR beta chain is a study of type 1 regulatory T cells. Study at large: This in vitro CD4 product, T-allo10, is enriched for Tr1 cells and alloantigen-specific.

This clonotype has more than one count but fewer than ten. TCRdb reanalysed the reads using MiXCR and keeps one entry per CDR3 protein. The sample includes approximately 97,000 distinct CDR3 sequences, around a third of them seen just once. The trim removed 9 bases at V and 3 bases at J, leaving 5 bases unmatched. Germline assignment: CDR1 SGHRS and CDR2 YFSETQ. This CDR3 comprises 13 residues. Source material: CD4+ T cells, either the whole sample or a sorted fraction (not recorded which). The chain links TRBV5-1 to TRBJ1-4, with 7 bases matching TRBD1. The TCR sequence derives from a human donor in good health. CDR3 residues: CATRQGPNEKLFF. CDR3 nucleotides: TGCGCCACGCGACAGGGTCCTAATGAAAAACTGTTTTTT.